The source of this TCR beta chain is a study of cytomegalovirus exposure and HLA in healthy donors. Study-wide results and caveats: A later analysis linked some 17,000 TCR beta sequences to HLA alleles at 0.05 false discovery rate. The authors later found HLA-associated TCR beta chains more clonally expanded than equally common others.

Germline-derived CDR1 and CDR2 are LNHDA and SQIVND (reference sequence). The CDR3 covers 15 residues. With respect to this clone: Its antigen is unidentified. An end of the junction does not agree with germline; a read error may underlie this.

The PCR was carried out with 60 Vbeta primers and 13 Jbeta primers. This table comes from immunoSEQ multiplex PCR, and its TCRdb copy is limited to in-frame clones, with some not included. The sample includes 200,000 to 300,000 clones, roughly 81% of them seen just once. The receptor comes from a girl aged 2 to 10 in good health and CMV-seronegative. The chain is built from TRBV19 and TRBJ1-1; TRBD1 agrees at 8 bases. The specimen sequenced was PBMCs. DNA of the CDR3: TGTGCCAGTAGGATAGAACAGGGGGTGTACACTGAAGCTTTCTTT. Its protein is CASRIEQGVYTEAFF.